This is a list of T cell receptor beta chains from one sample in a study of OX40 agonist ivuxolimab in advanced cancers. The data were produced by immunoSEQ multiplex PCR, yet TCRdb's version contains in-frame clones alone and is incomplete. The sample shows around 66,000 clones, around 82% of them seen only once. The sample in question was CD4+ or CD8+ T cells sorted from blood, obtained in a trial of the OX40 agonist ivuxolimab. These receptors came from an adult with an advanced solid tumor such as melanoma, head and neck, liver or kidney cancer. Both conserved end residues are part of each CDR3. Each record gives: V gene, clone size, J gene, CDR3 length, D gene, CDR3 protein, CDR3 DNA. D genes are given only for firm matches. The size entry is marked missing in some rows and otherwise reads once, few, many or a size class.

>TRBV10-1|NA|TRBJ1-2|16|NA
CASSSRTACFGYGYTF
TGCGCCAGCAGTTCCCGGACAGCCTGTTTTGGCTATGGCTACACCTTC
>TRBV13|NA|TRBJ1-3|14|NA
CASSQGFSGNTIYF
TGTGCCAGCAGCCAGGGATTCTCTGGAAACACCATATATTTT
>TRBV5-1|few|TRBJ1-6|14|NA
CASSGAGGNSPLHF
TGCGCCAGCAGCGGGGCGGGGGGCAATTCACCCCTCCACTTT
>TRBV7-8|NA|TRBJ2-5|12|NA
CASSGYQETQYF
TGTGCCAGCAGCGGGTACCAAGAGACCCAGTACTTC
>TRBV4-1|once|TRBJ2-7|16|NA
CASSQDLTGPTYEQYF
TGCGCCAGCAGCCAAGATCTTACGGGGCCAACCTACGAGCAGTACTTC
>TRBV2|few|TRBJ1-6|13|TRBD1
CASTTGNNSPLHF
TGTGCCAGTACGACAGGGAACAATTCACCCCTCCACTTT
>TRBV14|NA|TRBJ1-1|14|NA
CASSQEWLNTEAFF
TGTGCCAGCAGCCAAGAATGGTTGAACACTGAAGCTTTCTTT
>TRBV6-7|few|TRBJ2-5|15|NA
CASSRRTANQETQYF
TGTGCCAGCAGTAGACGGACAGCGAACCAAGAGACCCAGTACTTC
>TRBV11-2|NA|TRBJ2-3|15|TRBD2
CASSALAGGTDTQYF
TGTGCCAGCAGCGCTCTAGCGGGTGGCACAGATACGCAGTATTTT
>TRBV11-1|few|TRBJ1-1|13|NA
CASSSPIGREAFF
TGTGCCAGCAGCTCTCCTATTGGTCGGGAAGCTTTCTTT
>TRBV2|NA|TRBJ1-2|11|TRBD1
CASPGGRGYTF
TGTGCCAGCCCAGGGGGGAGAGGCTACACCTTC